This is a list of T cell receptor beta chains from one sample in a study of blood T cell repertoires in COVID-19. Here immunoSEQ multiplex PCR was the method, and the copy in TCRdb shows in-frame clones only, minus some. The sample has roughly 280,000 clones, 90% seen once; the top ten hold 4.1%. Sequenced sample: PBMCs or T cells enriched from blood (not recorded which). The receptor set was obtained from a woman aged 25 to 39 with acute COVID-19. Each CDR3 is given with its conserved first and last residue. The D gene is left open where the match is weak. Size tells how often a clone was seen (once, few, many) or the class of an expanded clone, and some rows leave it out.

clone_size d_call j_call v_call cdr3_aa cdr3_nt
NA NA TRBJ2-3 TRBV7-3 CASSLSDANTQYF TGTGCCAGCAGCTTATCTGATGCGAATACGCAGTATTTT
NA TRBD1 TRBJ1-6 TRBV30 CAYQDRGRSPLHF TGTGCCTACCAGGACAGGGGGCGATCACCCCTCCACTTT
few NA TRBJ2-7 TRBV2 CASSEVGRGEEEQYF TGTGCCAGCAGTGAAGTTGGCAGGGGGGAAGAGGAGCAGTACTTC
NA TRBD1 TRBJ1-2 TRBV6-5 CASSYLRGEVTF TGTGCCAGCAGTTACCTCAGGGGGGAGGTCACCTTC
NA NA TRBJ1-3 TRBV7-2 CASSWNPGSTGNTIYF TGTGCCAGCAGCTGGAATCCGGGATCCACTGGAAACACCATATATTTT
NA TRBD2 TRBJ2-1 TRBV10-3 CAISLGTSGPNEQFF TGTGCCATCAGCCTCGGGACTAGCGGCCCCAATGAGCAGTTCTTC
once TRBD2 TRBJ2-7 TRBV7-9 CASSSAPGLAGAVPYEQYF TGTGCCAGCAGCTCAGCCCCGGGACTAGCGGGAGCCGTTCCCTACGAGCAGTACTTC
NA TRBD2 TRBJ2-1 TRBV25-1 CASSHLAGFESWDEQFF TGTGCCAGCAGTCACCTAGCGGGGTTTGAGTCATGGGATGAGCAGTTCTTC
NA NA TRBJ1-5 TRBV21-1 CAIASSQGINQPQHF TGTGCCATCGCATCATCACAGGGGATCAATCAGCCCCAGCATTTT
NA NA TRBJ1-1 TRBV5-1 CASSLQEMNTEAFF TGCGCCAGCAGCTTACAGGAGATGAACACTGAAGCTTTCTTT
NA TRBD2 TRBJ2-1 TRBV28 CASSHISGTSYNEQFF TGTGCCAGCAGTCACATTAGCGGGACCTCCTACAATGAGCAGTTCTTC
NA NA TRBJ1-1 TRBV5-6 CASKHIMNTEAFF TGTGCCAGCAAACACATCATGAACACTGAAGCTTTCTTT
NA NA TRBJ2-7 TRBV12-3/TRBV12-4 CASTHSYEQYF TGTGCCAGCACCCACTCCTACGAGCAGTACTTC
NA NA TRBJ1-1 TRBV28 CASSINLRGDPAFF TGTGCCAGCAGCATTAACCTCCGGGGAGATCCAGCTTTCTTT
NA NA TRBJ1-5 TRBV6-5 CASSSGGSNQPQHF TGTGCCAGCAGCAGCGGGGGTAGCAATCAGCCCCAGCATTTT
NA NA TRBJ1-2 TRBV2 CASTSGVTNYGYTF TGTGCCAGCACCTCAGGGGTCACCAACTATGGCTACACCTTC
few NA TRBJ1-1 TRBV11-2 CASSLEGAWNTEAFF TGTGCCAGCAGCTTAGAGGGGGCTTGGAACACTGAAGCTTTCTTT
NA NA TRBJ2-1 TRBV7-9 CASSLDERSWEQFF TGTGCCAGCAGCTTAGACGAGCGGTCCTGGGAGCAGTTCTTC
NA NA TRBJ2-1 TRBV2 CASSDGGIWDNEQFF TGTGCCAGCAGTGACGGCGGGATTTGGGACAATGAGCAGTTCTTC
once TRBD2 TRBJ2-7 TRBV13 CASSGLAQSSYEQYF TGTGCCAGCAGTGGACTAGCGCAAAGTTCCTACGAGCAGTACTTC
NA TRBD1 TRBJ2-1 TRBV19 CASRITGVPYNEQFF TGTGCCAGTAGAATTACAGGGGTTCCCTACAATGAGCAGTTCTTC
NA NA TRBJ2-7 TRBV28 CASSSYKGDTYEQYF TGTGCCAGCAGTTCTTATAAAGGGGACACCTACGAGCAGTACTTC
NA NA TRBJ1-5 TRBV5-1 CASSFGGASNQPQHF TGCGCCAGCAGCTTTGGTGGGGCGAGCAATCAGCCCCAGCATTTT
NA NA TRBJ1-1 TRBV5-1 CASSLGDRNTEAFF TGCGCCAGCAGCTTGGGTGACAGAAACACTGAAGCTTTCTTT
NA NA TRBJ2-1 TRBV25-1 CASSDVLESCYNEQFF TGTGCCAGCAGTGACGTTCTAGAAAGTTGCTACAATGAGCAGTTCTTC
NA NA TRBJ1-6 TRBV28 CASSTPDTSALHF TGTGCCAGCAGTACTCCCGACACGTCCGCCCTCCACTTT
few NA TRBJ1-1 TRBV6-5 CASSYSPDTEAFF TGTGCCAGCAGTTACTCGCCGGACACTGAAGCTTTCTTT
NA NA TRBJ2-5 TRBV12-3/TRBV12-4 CASSLIGGETQYF TGTGCCAGCAGTTTAATAGGCGGCGAGACCCAGTACTTC
NA NA TRBJ1-1 TRBV28 CASSLGTKNTEAFF TGTGCCAGCAGTCTCGGGACAAAGAACACTGAAGCTTTCTTT
NA TRBD2 TRBJ2-1 TRBV9 CASSVALAGYNEQFF TGTGCCAGCAGCGTAGCTCTAGCGGGATACAATGAGCAGTTCTTC
once TRBD2 TRBJ2-2 TRBV7-3 CASSSSYAGVRTGELFF TGTGCCAGCAGCTCATCTTATGCGGGAGTACGCACCGGGGAGCTGTTTTTT
NA NA TRBJ1-4 TRBV2 CASSVQGSFREKLFF TGTGCCAGCAGCGTACAGGGCTCCTTTCGGGAAAAACTGTTTTTT
NA NA TRBJ1-1 TRBV29-1 CSVEDLWGPHGQNTEAFF TGCAGCGTTGAAGATCTTTGGGGGCCGCACGGCCAAAACACTGAAGCTTTCTTT
NA TRBD1 TRBJ2-1 TRBV2 CASRPQGIEQFF TGTGCCAGCAGGCCACAGGGGATTGAGCAGTTCTTC
once TRBD2 TRBJ2-1 TRBV5-1 CASSPGLAGAWDNEQFF TGCGCCAGCAGCCCGGGACTAGCGGGAGCTTGGGATAATGAGCAGTTCTTC
NA NA TRBJ2-7 TRBV2 CASSEVGSFEQYF TGTGCCAGCAGTGAAGTCGGGTCATTCGAGCAGTACTTC